The TCR beta chain under discussion was sequenced for a study of human T cells and chemical hapten exposure. Germline CDR1 and CDR2: MDHEN and SYDVKM. CDR3 length equals 17 residues. J gave up 4 bases and V 3 bases, and 7 bases lay outside the gene matches. This clonotype was found many times. Via MiXCR, TCRdb re-called the RACE reads, giving one row per CDR3 protein. The data show around 120,000 distinct CDR3 sequences, roughly 13% seen once. Time point described: pre-sensitization, week 0. Noted treatment: therapeutic diphenylcyclopropenone sensitization with weekly scalp DPC. The V gene is TRBV28, the J gene TRBJ1-6; TRBD1 matches 9 bases. The sequenced sample was whole blood, obtained in connection with sensitization to the hapten diphenylcyclopropenone (DPC). The clonotype comes from a woman younger than 35 with alopecia areata. Some clones in this sample may be carry-over from other donors' samples. The CDR3 DNA follows: TGTGCCAGCAGTTTGAGGGACAGGGCTCTTTATAATTCACCCCTCCACTTT. Encoded protein: CASSLRDRALYNSPLHF.